This TCR beta chain was documented in a study of blood T cell repertoires in COVID-19. During active infection, Seattle patients enrolled and were then monitored through disease. Germline V gene data show CDR1 as KGHSH and CDR2 as LQKENI. This CDR3 is built from 17 residues. V was pared by 2 bases and J by 3 bases, with 9 bases of the junction left unmatched. Repertoires were generated with immunoSEQ multiplex PCR, while TCRdb's copy carries only in-frame clones and drops some. The sample records about 280,000 clones, around nine tenths being singletons. This clone was counted a few times. This receptor was obtained from a woman in her thirties with COVID-19, enrolled during active disease. V and J are TRBV18 and TRBJ2-3; TRBD2 matches at 9 bases. The sample consisted of peripheral blood. CDR3 sequence reads: CASSPWGASGITDTQYF. For the CDR3, the DNA is TGTGCCAGCTCACCATGGGGGGCTAGCGGGATAACAGATACGCAGTATTTT.